This T cell receptor (beta chain) was identified in a study of CD8 T cells in Susac syndrome. V was clipped by 5 bases and J by 2 bases, with 10 bases between them. Germline assignment: CDR1 SQVTM and CDR2 ANQGSEA. The CDR3 is made up of 12 amino acids. RNA, at about 0.45 to 1 ug, was reverse transcribed with random hexamers. TCRdb re-analysed the immunoSEQ multiplex PCR reads in MiXCR, keeping a single row per CDR3 protein. The sample has approximately 74,000 distinct CDR3 sequences, about 93% seen once. Material for sequencing was CD8+ T cells from PBMCs. V is TRBV29-1 and J is TRBJ2-7; D may be TRBD1 (5 bases). This receptor was obtained from a human donor with Susac syndrome. The CDR3, as DNA: TGCAGCGTTACCCAGGGCACCTACGAGCAGTACTTC. It yields the protein CSVTQGTYEQYF.